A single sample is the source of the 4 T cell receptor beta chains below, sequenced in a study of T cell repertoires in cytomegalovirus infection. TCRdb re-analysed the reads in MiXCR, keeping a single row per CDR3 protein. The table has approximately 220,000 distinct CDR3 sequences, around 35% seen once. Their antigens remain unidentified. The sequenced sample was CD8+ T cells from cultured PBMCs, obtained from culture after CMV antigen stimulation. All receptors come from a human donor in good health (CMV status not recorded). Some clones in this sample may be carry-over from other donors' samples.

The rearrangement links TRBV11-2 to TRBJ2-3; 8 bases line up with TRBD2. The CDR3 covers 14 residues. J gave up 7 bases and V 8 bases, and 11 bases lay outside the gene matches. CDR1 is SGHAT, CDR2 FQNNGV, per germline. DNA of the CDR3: TGTGCCAGCGGAGAACCGGGGGGGCTGAATACGCAGTATTTT. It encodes CASGEPGGLNTQYF.

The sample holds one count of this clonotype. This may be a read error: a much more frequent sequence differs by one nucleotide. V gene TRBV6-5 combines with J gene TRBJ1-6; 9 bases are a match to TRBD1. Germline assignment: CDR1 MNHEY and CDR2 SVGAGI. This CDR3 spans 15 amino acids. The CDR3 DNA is TGTGCCAGCAGTTACCGGGACAGGGCGGGTTCACCCCTCGACTTT. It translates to CASSYRDRAGSPLDF.

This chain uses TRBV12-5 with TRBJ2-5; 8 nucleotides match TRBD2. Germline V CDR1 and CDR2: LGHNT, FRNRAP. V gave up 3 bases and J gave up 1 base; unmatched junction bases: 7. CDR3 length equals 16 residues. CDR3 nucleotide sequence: TGTGCTAGTGGTTTAAGCGGGGGTTTCCTCCAAGAGACCCAGTACTTC. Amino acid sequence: CASGLSGGFLQETQYF.

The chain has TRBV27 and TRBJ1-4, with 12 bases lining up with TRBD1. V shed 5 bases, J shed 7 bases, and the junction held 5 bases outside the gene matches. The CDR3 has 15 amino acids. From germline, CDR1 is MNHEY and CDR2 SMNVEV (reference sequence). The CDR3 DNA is TGTGCCAGCAGTCCGGGGACAGGGGGCAGTGAAAAACTGTTTTTT. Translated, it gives CASSPGTGGSEKLFF.